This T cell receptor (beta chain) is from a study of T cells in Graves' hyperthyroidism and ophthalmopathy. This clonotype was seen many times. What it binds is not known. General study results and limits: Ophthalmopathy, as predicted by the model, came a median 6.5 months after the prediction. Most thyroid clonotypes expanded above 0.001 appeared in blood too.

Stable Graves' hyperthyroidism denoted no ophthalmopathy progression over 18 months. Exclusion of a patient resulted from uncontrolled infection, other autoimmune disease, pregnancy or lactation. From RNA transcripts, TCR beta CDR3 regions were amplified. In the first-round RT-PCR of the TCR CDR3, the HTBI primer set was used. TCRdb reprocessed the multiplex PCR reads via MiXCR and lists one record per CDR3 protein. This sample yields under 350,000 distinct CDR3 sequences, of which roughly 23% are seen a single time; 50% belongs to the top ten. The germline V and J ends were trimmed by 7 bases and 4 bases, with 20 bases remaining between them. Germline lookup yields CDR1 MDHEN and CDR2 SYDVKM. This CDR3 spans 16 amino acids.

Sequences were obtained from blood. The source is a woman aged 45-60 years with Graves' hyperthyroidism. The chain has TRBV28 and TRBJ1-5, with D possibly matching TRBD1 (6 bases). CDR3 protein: CASKTLGRGGNQPQHF. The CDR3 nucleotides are TGTGCCAGCAAGACGCTCGGCAGGGGCGGAAATCAGCCCCAGCATTTT. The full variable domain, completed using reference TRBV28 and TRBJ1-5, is DVKVTQSSRYLVKRTGEKVFLECVQDMDHENMFWYRQDPGLGLRLIYFSYDVKMKEKGDIPEGYSVSREKKERFSLILESASTNQTSMYLCASKTLGRGGNQPQHFGDGTRLSIL.